This T cell receptor beta chain was found in a study of blood T cell repertoires in COVID-19. Study overall: Sources were T cells, B-cell-depleted T cells, or PBMCs; the material itself was cDNA or gDNA.

While infection was still active, Seattle patients were enrolled and then followed longitudinally. Authors' methods: Scientists estimated how many nucleated cells there were by amplifying reference gene primers. Only in-frame clones appear in the TCRdb table, and some are missing; sequencing was by immunoSEQ multiplex PCR. V, J and clone size are those of that table, while D and trimming were read from the DNA. The data hold approximately 120,000 clones, with approximately 74% observed a single time. The germline V gene has CDR1 ENHRY and CDR2 SYGVKD. Trimming cost V 4 bases and J 2 bases, with 9 bases left between them. The CDR3 loop spans 14 amino acids.

The TCR comes from an elderly man with COVID-19, enrolled during active disease. The chain employs TRBV10-3 and TRBJ1-5, with D possibly matching TRBD1 (5 bases). The material sequenced was peripheral blood. Written as DNA, the CDR3 is TGTGCCATCAGTGCGGACACTCGCAATCAGCCCCAGCATTTT. Translated: CAISADTRNQPQHF.